The rows below give T cell receptor beta chains drawn from one sample of a study of shared clonotypes between healthy human individuals. Some clones are missing from TCRdb's copy, which holds only in-frame ones; the method was immunoSEQ multiplex PCR. Of about 2.4 million clones detected, roughly nine tenths appear once; the ten largest clones hold about 0.13%. The sequencing input was naive CD4+ T cells sorted from blood. The receptors originated from a man aged 18 to 35 in good health. The CDR3 runs from the conserved cysteine through the conserved F or W. Each record gives: CDR3 protein, CDR3 DNA, J gene, D gene, V gene. The D gene is left open where the match is weak.

CDR3 protein: CASSLFSLDNEQFF
CDR3 DNA: TGTGCCAGCAGCTTATTCTCGCTAGACAATGAGCAGTTCTTC
J gene: TRBJ2-1
D gene: .
V gene: TRBV7-2

CDR3 protein: CASSQDRETGIGEKLFF
CDR3 DNA: TGCGCCAGCAGCCAAGATCGGGAAACAGGGATAGGGGAAAAACTGTTTTTT
J gene: TRBJ1-4
D gene: .
V gene: TRBV4-1

CDR3 protein: CASSFRPGTSGSGEQFF
CDR3 DNA: TGTGCCAGCAGCTTTAGGCCCGGGACTAGCGGGAGTGGCGAGCAGTTCTTC
J gene: TRBJ2-1
D gene: TRBD2
V gene: TRBV11-2

CDR3 protein: CASSEIGGVGETQYF
CDR3 DNA: TGTGCCAGCAGTGAGATAGGGGGCGTCGGAGAGACCCAGTACTTC
J gene: TRBJ2-5
D gene: TRBD1
V gene: TRBV25-1

CDR3 protein: CASSLVGGAVNSPLHF
CDR3 DNA: TGTGCCAGCAGCTTAGTTGGGGGGGCAGTAAATTCACCCCTCCACTTT
J gene: TRBJ1-6
D gene: .
V gene: TRBV7-2

CDR3 protein: CASSQRGPTDTQYF
CDR3 DNA: TGCGCCAGCAGCCAAAGGGGGCCCACAGATACGCAGTATTTT
J gene: TRBJ2-3
D gene: TRBD1
V gene: TRBV4-1

CDR3 protein: CASSLAWGNEQFF
CDR3 DNA: TGTGCCAGCAGCTTAGCATGGGGCAATGAGCAGTTCTTC
J gene: TRBJ2-1
D gene: .
V gene: TRBV7-2

CDR3 protein: CASSPLILAGETQYF
CDR3 DNA: TGTGCCAGCTCACCACTCATCTTGGCGGGAGAGACCCAGTACTTC
J gene: TRBJ2-5
D gene: .
V gene: TRBV18

CDR3 protein: CASSWTGATQLSGGFRTGELFF
CDR3 DNA: TGTGCCAGCAGCTGGACAGGAGCCACCCAACTGTCAGGGGGCTTTAGGACCGGGGAGCTGTTTTTT
J gene: TRBJ2-2
D gene: TRBD1
V gene: TRBV7-8

CDR3 protein: CASSFTTGPYNSPLHF
CDR3 DNA: TGTGCCAGCAGCTTTACGACAGGGCCCTATAATTCACCCCTCCACTTT
J gene: TRBJ1-6
D gene: TRBD1
V gene: TRBV11-2

CDR3 protein: CASSMRGEKLFF
CDR3 DNA: TGTGCCAGTAGTATGAGGGGTGAAAAACTGTTTTTT
J gene: TRBJ1-4
D gene: .
V gene: TRBV19

CDR3 protein: CASSISPDRGGWTF
CDR3 DNA: TGTGCCAGCAGCATCTCTCCGGACAGGGGGGGTTGGACCTTC
J gene: TRBJ1-2
D gene: TRBD1
V gene: TRBV5-4

CDR3 protein: CASSAISSGPYNEQFF
CDR3 DNA: TGCGCCAGCAGCGCCATTTCTAGCGGACCTTACAATGAGCAGTTCTTC
J gene: TRBJ2-1
D gene: TRBD2
V gene: TRBV5-1

CDR3 protein: CASSYSGATNTEAFF
CDR3 DNA: TGTGCCAGCAGTTATTCTGGGGCGACGAACACTGAAGCTTTCTTT
J gene: TRBJ1-1
D gene: .
V gene: TRBV6-5